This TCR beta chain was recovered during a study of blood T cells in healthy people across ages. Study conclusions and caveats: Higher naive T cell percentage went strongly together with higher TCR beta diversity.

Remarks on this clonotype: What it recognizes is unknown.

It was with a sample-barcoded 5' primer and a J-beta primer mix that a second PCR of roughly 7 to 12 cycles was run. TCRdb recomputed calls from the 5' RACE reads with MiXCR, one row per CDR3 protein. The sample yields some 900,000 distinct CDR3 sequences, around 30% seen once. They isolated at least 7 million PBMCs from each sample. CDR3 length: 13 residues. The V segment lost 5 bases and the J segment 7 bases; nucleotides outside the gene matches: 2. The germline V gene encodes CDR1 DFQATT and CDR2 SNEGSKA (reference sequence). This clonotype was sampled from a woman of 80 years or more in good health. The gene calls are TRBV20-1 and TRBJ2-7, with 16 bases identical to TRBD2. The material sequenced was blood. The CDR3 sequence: CSAGGLAGGEQYF. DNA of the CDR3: TGCAGTGCTGGGGGACTAGCGGGGGGGGAGCAGTACTTC.